Presented here are 2 T cell receptor beta chains from one specimen sequenced in a study of tissue T cells after allogeneic stem cell transplantation. The time point was: mouse harvest day 7 after allogeneic transplant. Tail vein injection delivered 10^7 T-cell-depleted bone marrow cells and 10^6 splenic CD5+ T cells. The protocol was immunoSEQ multiplex PCR, while the TCRdb copy is restricted to in-frame clones and leaves out a portion. The sample includes approximately 5,700 clones, 51% seen only once; the top ten take 9%. Sequences were obtained from gut tissue. The receptors derive from a female BALB/c mouse given C57BL/6 T cells with graft-versus-host disease after an allogeneic hematopoietic cell transplant.

In the case of this clone: Gene names refer to mouse genes. Read data end 1 residue before the CDR3 end; the end is taken from the germline J gene. The genes are TRBV5 and TRBJ1-1; D gene unclear. Germline CDR1 LGHNA, CDR2 YNLKQL (reference sequence). Trimming cost V 0 bases and J 5 bases, with 4 bases left between them. This CDR3 spans 12 amino acids. The CDR3 reads CASSQEQTEVFF. The sequenced CDR3 bases are TGTGCCAGCAGCCAAGAACAGACAGAAGTCTTC.

About this clone itself: Mouse names are used for the genes. The read finishes 1 residue shy of the CDR3 end, and the germline J gene is used to complete it. This sequence joins TRBV20 and TRBJ1-2; unclear D gene. V was clipped by 1 base and J by 0 bases, with 6 bases between them. There are 13 residues in the CDR3. Germline V CDR1 and CDR2: GFQATS, STVNSAI. The covered CDR3 bases are TGTGGTGCTAGGGTACAAACAAACTCCGACTACACC. This codes for CGARVQTNSDYT. The full CDR3 protein reads CGARVQTNSDYTF.